These 3 T cell receptor beta chains came from one sample sequenced in a study of shared clonotypes between healthy human individuals. Profiled with immunoSEQ multiplex PCR; TCRdb holds only in-frame clones, not every one. The sample shows about 1.5 million clones, approximately 98% of them seen only once. The sequencing sample was made of naive CD4+ T cells sorted from blood. Subset described: CD45RA+ positively selected. These receptor sequences come from a man between 25 and 39 years old in good health.

The CDR3 bases are TGTGCCAGCAGCTTCCGGACAGGGGGTTACAATGAGCAGTTCTTC. Protein sequence: CASSFRTGGYNEQFF. V and J are TRBV7-2 and TRBJ2-1; TRBD1 matches at 10 bases. Germline trimming cut 3 bases from V and 4 bases from J; bases unmatched to any gene: 3. The V gene's germline CDR1 is SGHTA and CDR2 FQGNSA. The CDR3 runs to 15 residues.

This chain connects TRBV27 to TRBJ2-7, with D tentatively TRBD2 (6 bases). The germline V gene has CDR1 MNHEY and CDR2 SMNVEV (reference sequence). The ends were cut back, 7 bases at V and 2 bases at J, with 30 bases in the middle. The CDR3 has 19 amino acids. CDR3 DNA sequence: TGTGCCAGCATCCCGGAAGCTCCGGGGGTAGCTTTTGATCCCTACGAGCAGTACTTC. Translating it yields CASIPEAPGVAFDPYEQYF.

The chain employs TRBV5-1 and TRBJ1-1; tentative D call: TRBD1 (5 bases). V lost 4 bases to trimming and J lost 6 bases, with 19 bases between them. The CDR3 has 15 residues. The germline CDR1 and CDR2 sequences are SGHRS and YFSETQ. The CDR3 loop is CASSDPKGSRAEAFF. As DNA, the CDR3 is TGCGCCAGCAGCGACCCGAAGGGGTCTAGAGCTGAAGCTTTCTTT.